This T cell receptor (beta chain) was sequenced in a study of a mutant IDH1 vaccine in newly diagnosed glioma. Study-wide background: The vaccination schedule gave patients eight doses in weeks 1, 3, 5, 7, 11, 15, 19 and 23.

To note about this clone: The antigen remains undetermined.

Generated by immunoSEQ multiplex PCR, the TCRdb table keeps only in-frame clones and is missing some. The table has about 55,000 clones, 80% seen once; the top ten hold more than 5.5%. The time point denotes: week 23, last vaccination. One vaccine dose held 300 ug of mutant IDH1 20-mer peptide and came with topical imiquimod. The astrocytomas were IDH1-mutant, ATRX-negative, and WHO grade 3 or 4. With 6 bases removed from V and 4 bases from J, the gap between germline ends came to 16 bases. CDR3 length: 14 amino acids. The germline gives CDR1 GTSNPN, CDR2 SVGIG (reference sequence). The source material was PBMCs, sampled from a glioma patient whose treatment included an IDH1 peptide vaccine. This sequence originates from a man aged 35-49 years with glioma. The chain uses TRBV30 and TRBJ1-3, with a possible D match to TRBD1 (5 bases). The CDR3 region has the DNA TGTGCCTGCCCCGGGCCAGGGATCGGAAACACCATATATTTT. It codes for CACPGPGIGNTIYF.